Below, one TCR beta chain is given with its context. This sample is part of a study of cytomegalovirus exposure and HLA in healthy donors. With 60 Vbeta and 13 Jbeta primers, the PCR was carried out. Produced via immunoSEQ multiplex PCR; TCRdb's table is partial and in-frame only. The table shows around 190,000 clones, with about 80% occurring only once. The length of the CDR3 is 14 residues. Germline V lookup: CDR1 LNHDA, CDR2 SQIVND (reference sequence). Trimming took 7 bases from V and 0 from J, leaving 13 bases between them. The sequenced sample was PBMCs. The receptor comes from a woman aged 25 to 39 in good health and CMV-seronegative. The chain uses TRBV19 and TRBJ2-7, with D possibly matching TRBD1 (5 bases). The DNA of the CDR3 is TGTGCCAGTAAAAGACAGCTGCGCTCCTACGAGCAGTACTTC. Translation: CASKRQLRSYEQYF.